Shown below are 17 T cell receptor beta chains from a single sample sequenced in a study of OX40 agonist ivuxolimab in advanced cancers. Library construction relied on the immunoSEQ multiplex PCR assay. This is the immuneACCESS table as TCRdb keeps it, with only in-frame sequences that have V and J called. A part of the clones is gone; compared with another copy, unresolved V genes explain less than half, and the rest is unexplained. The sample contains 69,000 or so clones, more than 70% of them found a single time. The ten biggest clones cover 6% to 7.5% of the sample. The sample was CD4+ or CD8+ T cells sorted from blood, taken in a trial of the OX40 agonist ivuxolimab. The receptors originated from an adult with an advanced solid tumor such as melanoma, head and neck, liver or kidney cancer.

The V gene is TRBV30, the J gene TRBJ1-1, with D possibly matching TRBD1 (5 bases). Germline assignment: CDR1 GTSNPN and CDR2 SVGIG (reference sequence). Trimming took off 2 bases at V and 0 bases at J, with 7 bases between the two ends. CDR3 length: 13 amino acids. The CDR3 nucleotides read TGTGCCTGGAGTACACAGGTGAACACTGAAGCTTTCTTT. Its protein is CAWSTQVNTEAFF.

The CDR3 nucleotides are TGTGCCAGTAGCGAAGGCTTCGGCGCAAGCTATGGCTACACCTTC. Protein: CASSEGFGASYGYTF. The chain recombines TRBV19 with TRBJ1-2; D gene unclear. Per the germline V gene, CDR1 is LNHDA and CDR2 is SQIVND (reference sequence). CDR3 length: 15 amino acids. V was shortened by 6 bases and J by 4 bases, with 18 bases between the two germline ends.

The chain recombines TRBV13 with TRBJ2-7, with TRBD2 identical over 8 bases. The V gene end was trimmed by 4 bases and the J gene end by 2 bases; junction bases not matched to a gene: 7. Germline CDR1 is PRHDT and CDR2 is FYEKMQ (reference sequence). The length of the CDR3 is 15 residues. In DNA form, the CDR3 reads TGTGCCAGCAGCTCGCCTACTAGCGGTCCCTACGAGCAGTACTTC. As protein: CASSSPTSGPYEQYF.

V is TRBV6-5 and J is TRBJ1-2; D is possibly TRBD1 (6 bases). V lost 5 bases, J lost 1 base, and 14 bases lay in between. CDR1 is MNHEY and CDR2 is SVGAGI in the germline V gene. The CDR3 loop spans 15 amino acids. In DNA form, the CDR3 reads TGTGCCAGCAGTCCCCAGGGGAACGTTAACTATGGCTACACCTTC. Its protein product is CASSPQGNVNYGYTF.

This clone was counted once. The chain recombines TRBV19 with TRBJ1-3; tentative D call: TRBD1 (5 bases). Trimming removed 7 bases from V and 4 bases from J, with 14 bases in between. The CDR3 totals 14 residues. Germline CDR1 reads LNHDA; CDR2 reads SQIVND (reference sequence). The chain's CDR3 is CASTRSGGGNTIYF. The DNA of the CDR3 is TGTGCCAGTACTAGGTCCGGGGGAGGAAACACCATATATTTT.

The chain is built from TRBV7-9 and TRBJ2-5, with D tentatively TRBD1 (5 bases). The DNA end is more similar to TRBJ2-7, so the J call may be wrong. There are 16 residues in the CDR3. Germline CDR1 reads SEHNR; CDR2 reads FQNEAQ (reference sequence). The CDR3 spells CASSLARGESSYEQYF. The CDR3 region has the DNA TGTGCCAGCAGCTTAGCTAGGGGTGAGAGCTCCTACGAGCAGTACTTC.

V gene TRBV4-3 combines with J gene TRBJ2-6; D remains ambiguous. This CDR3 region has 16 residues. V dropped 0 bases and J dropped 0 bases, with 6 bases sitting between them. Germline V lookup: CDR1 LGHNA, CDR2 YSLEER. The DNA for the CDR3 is TGCGCCAGCAGCCAAGAAGCCCACTCTGGGGCCAACGTCCTGACTTTC. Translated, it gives CASSQEAHSGANVLTF.

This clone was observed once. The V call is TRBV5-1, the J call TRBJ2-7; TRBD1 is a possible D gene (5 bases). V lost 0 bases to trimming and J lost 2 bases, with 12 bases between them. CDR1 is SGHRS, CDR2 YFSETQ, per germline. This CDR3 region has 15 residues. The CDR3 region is CASSLVQGPPYEQYF. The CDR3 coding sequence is TGCGCCAGCAGCTTGGTGCAGGGCCCCCCCTACGAGCAGTACTTC.

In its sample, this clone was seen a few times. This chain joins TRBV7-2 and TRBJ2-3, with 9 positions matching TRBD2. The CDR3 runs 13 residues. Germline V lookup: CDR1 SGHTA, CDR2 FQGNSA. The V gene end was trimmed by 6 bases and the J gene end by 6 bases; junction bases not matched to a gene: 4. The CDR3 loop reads CASSQRGADTQYF. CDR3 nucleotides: TGTGCCAGCAGTCAGCGGGGGGCGGATACGCAGTATTTT.

CDR3 sequence (DNA): TGTGCCTGGGGGACAGTCTCCTACGAGCAGTACTTC. Protein sequence: CAWGTVSYEQYF. This chain joins TRBV30 and TRBJ2-7; 7 positions match TRBD1. CDR3 size: 12 residues. After removal of 5 bases from V and 0 bases from J, the junction contained 1 base not matched to a gene. In germline, CDR1 is GTSNPN, CDR2 SVGIG (reference sequence).

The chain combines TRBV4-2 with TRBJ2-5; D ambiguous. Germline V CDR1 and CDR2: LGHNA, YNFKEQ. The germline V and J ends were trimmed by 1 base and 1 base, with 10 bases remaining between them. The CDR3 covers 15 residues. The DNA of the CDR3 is TGTGCCAGCAGCCAAGTAAGGGCAGCCCAAGAGACCCAGTACTTC. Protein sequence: CASSQVRAAQETQYF.

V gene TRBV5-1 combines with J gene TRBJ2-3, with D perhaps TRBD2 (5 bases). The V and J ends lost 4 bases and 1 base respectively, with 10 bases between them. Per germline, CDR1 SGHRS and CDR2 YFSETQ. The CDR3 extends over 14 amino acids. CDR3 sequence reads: CASSNGVRTDTQYF. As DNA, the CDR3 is TGCGCCAGCAGCAACGGGGTTCGCACAGATACGCAGTATTTT.

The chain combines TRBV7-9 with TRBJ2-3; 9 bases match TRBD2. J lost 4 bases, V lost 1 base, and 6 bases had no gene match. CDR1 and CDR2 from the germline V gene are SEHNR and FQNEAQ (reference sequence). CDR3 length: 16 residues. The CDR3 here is CASSLGGGRVADTQYF. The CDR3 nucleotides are TGTGCCAGCAGCTTAGGAGGCGGGAGGGTCGCAGATACGCAGTATTTT. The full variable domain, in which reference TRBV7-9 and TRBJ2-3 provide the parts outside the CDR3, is DTGVSQNPRHKITKRGQNVTFRCDPISEHNRLYWYRQTLGQGPEFLTYFQNEAQLEKSRLLSDRFSAERPKGSFSTLEIQRTEQGDSAMYLCASSLGGGRVADTQYFGPGTRLTVL.

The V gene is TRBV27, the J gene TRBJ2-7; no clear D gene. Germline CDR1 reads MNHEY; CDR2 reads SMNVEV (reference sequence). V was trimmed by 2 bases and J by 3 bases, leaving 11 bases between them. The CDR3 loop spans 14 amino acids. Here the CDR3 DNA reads TGTGCCAGCAGTTTAGGAGACACCTACTACGAGCAGTACTTC. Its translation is CASSLGDTYYEQYF.

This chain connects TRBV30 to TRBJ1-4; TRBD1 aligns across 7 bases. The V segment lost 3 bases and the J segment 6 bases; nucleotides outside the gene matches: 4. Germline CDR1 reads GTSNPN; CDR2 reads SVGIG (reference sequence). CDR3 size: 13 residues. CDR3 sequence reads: CAWRQGVDEKLFF. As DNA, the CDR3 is TGTGCCTGGAGGCAGGGGGTGGATGAAAAACTGTTTTTT.

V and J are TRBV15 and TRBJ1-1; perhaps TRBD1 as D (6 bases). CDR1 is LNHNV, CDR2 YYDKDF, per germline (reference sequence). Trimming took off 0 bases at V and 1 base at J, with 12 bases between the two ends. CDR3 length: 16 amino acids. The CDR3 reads CATSRDLWGANTEAFF. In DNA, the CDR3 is TGTGCCACCAGCAGAGATCTCTGGGGGGCGAACACTGAAGCTTTCTTT.

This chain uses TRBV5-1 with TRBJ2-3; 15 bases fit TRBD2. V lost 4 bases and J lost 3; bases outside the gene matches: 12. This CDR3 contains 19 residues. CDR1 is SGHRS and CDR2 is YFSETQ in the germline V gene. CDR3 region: CASSRRTSGGAVRTDTQYF. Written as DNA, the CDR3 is TGCGCCAGCAGCCGAAGGACTAGCGGGGGGGCCGTCAGGACAGATACGCAGTATTTT.